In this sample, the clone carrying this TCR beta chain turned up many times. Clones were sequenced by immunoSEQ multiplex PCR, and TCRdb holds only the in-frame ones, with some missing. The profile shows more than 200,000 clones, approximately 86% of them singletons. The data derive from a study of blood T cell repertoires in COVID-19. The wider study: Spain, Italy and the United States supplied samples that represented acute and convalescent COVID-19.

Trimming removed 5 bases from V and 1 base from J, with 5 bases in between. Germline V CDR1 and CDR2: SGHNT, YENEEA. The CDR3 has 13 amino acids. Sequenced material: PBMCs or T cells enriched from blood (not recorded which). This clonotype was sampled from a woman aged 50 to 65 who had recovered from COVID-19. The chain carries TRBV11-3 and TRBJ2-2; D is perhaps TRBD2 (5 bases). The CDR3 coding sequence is TGTGCCAGCAGCGCGGGGAACACCGGGGAGCTGTTTTTT. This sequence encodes CASSAGNTGELFF.